This T cell receptor beta chain was observed in a study of graft-versus-host responses after intestinal transplantation. Whole-study context: Isolated intestinal, liver-intestinal, or multivisceral transplants were what recipients had. Regarding the study as a whole: Elevated graft-versus-host to host-versus-graft clonal ratios in allografts were recorded for patients with graft-donor T cell macrochimerism. The recipient marrow held GvH clones, and some of them showed up first in ileum or blood.

TCRdb's copy holds only in-frame clones and misses some; the assay was immunoSEQ multiplex PCR. This sample yields 84,000 or so clones, of which roughly 92% are seen a single time; roughly 0.31% belongs to the top ten. Details on this clone: Its antigen remains unknown.

This CDR3 contains 17 residues. CDR1 MGHRA and CDR2 YSYEKL come from the germline V gene. Germline trimming cut 1 base from V and 5 bases from J; bases unmatched to any gene: 9. The material sequenced was unstimulated CD4+ T cells sorted from spleen or lymph node cells, taken before intestinal transplant. The chain joins TRBV4-1 to TRBJ2-1, with 9 positions matching TRBD2. This TCR was sampled from a human donor who received an intestinal transplant. CDR3 protein: CASSQARGGRANNEQFF. CDR3 coding DNA: TGCGCCAGCAGCCAAGCGAGAGGCGGGAGGGCCAACAATGAGCAGTTCTTC.